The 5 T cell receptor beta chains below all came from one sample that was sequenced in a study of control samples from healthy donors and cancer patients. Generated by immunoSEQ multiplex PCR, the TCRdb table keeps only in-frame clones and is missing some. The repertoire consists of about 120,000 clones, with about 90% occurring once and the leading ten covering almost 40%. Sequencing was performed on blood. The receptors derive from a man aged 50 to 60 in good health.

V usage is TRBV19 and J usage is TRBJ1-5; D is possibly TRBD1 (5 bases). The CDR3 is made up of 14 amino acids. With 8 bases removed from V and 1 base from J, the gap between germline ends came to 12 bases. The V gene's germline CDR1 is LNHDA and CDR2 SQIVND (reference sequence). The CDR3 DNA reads TGTGCCAGTGCGATCCGGGACAGCAATCAGCCCCAGCATTTT. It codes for CASAIRDSNQPQHF.

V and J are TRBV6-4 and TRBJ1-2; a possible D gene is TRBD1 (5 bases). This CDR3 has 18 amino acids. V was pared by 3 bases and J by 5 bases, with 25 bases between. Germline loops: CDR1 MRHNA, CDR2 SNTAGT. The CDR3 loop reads CASSEDWTSTPGVYGYTF. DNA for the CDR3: TGTGCCAGCAGTGAAGATTGGACATCAACACCGGGCGTTTATGGCTACACCTTC.

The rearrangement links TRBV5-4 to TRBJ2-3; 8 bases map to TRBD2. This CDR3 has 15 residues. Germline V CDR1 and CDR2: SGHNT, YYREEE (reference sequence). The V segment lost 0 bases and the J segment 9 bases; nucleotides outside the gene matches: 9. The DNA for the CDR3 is TGTGCCAGCAGCTTGGCCGGAGCGGGGGCAAGGACGCAGTATTTT. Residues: CASSLAGAGARTQYF.

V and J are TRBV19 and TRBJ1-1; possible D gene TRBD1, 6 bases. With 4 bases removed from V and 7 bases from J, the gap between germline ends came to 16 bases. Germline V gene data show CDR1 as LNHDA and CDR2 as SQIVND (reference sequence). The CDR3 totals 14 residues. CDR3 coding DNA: TGTGCCAGTAGTAACACCGGGACAATGGATGAAGCTTTCTTT. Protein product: CASSNTGTMDEAFF. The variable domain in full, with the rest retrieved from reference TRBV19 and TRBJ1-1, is DGGITQSPKYLFRKEGQNVTLSCEQNLNHDAMYWYRQDPGQGLRLIYYSQIVNDFQKGDIAEGYSVSREKKESFPLTVTSAQKNPTAFYLCASSNTGTMDEAFFGQGTRLTVV.

The CDR3 spells CASRDRSYEQYF. CDR3 coding DNA: TGTGCCAGCAGGGACCGCTCCTACGAGCAGTACTTC. The rearrangement uses TRBV2 and TRBJ2-7; no firm D call. CDR1 is SNHLY and CDR2 is FYNNEI in the germline V gene. Trimming took 6 bases from V and 0 from J, leaving 6 bases between them. The CDR3 loop spans 12 amino acids. The full variable domain, its missing parts supplied by reference TRBV2 and TRBJ2-7, is EPEVTQTPSHQVTQMGQEVILRCVPISNHLYFYWYRQILGQKVEFLVSFYNNEISEKSEIFDDQFSVERPDGSNFTLKIRSTKLEDSAMYFCASRDRSYEQYFGPGTRLTVT.